The sample holds many counts of the clone carrying this TCR beta chain. What it recognizes is unknown. One end of the junction varies from germline; a read error may be responsible. This entry belongs to a study of identical twins. Template switching added a universal primer site, and cDNA bore unique molecular identifiers. TCRdb passed the 5' RACE reads through MiXCR, listing each CDR3 protein once. This table has around 1.7 million distinct CDR3 sequences, around 33% appearing once. The germline CDR1 and CDR2 sequences are MNHEY and SMNVEV (reference sequence). The CDR3 totals 13 residues. Findings and caveats of the study: High-abundance cord blood beta clonotypes had fewer insertions; memory repertoires showed none.

The sequenced sample was cord blood. The chain carries TRBV27 and TRBJ1-2; D is perhaps TRBD1 (6 bases). This TCR came from a newborn girl in good health. CDR3 DNA sequence: TGCGCCAGCAGCCCGGACAGATTCTATGGCTACACCTTC. This encodes CASSPDRFYGYTF.